These T cell receptor beta chains were read from a single sample in a study of T-cell reconstitution after alpha-beta-depleted transplantation in children. MiXCR was run by TCRdb on the PCR reads, yielding one entry per CDR3 protein. The repertoire holds approximately 650,000 distinct CDR3 sequences, with about an eighth as singletons. The specimen comprised PBMCs, sampled before TCRalphabeta/CD19-depleted stem cell transplant. The source is a girl aged 2-10 years with congenital amegakaryocytic thrombocytopenia, due to receive a stem cell transplant. CDR3s leave out the opening cysteine and the closing phenylalanine or tryptophan. Each record gives: V gene, J gene, CDR3 protein.

>TRBV11-2|TRBJ1-6
ASSFELRSPLH
>TRBV10-3|TRBJ2-1
AISERSGRANNEQF
>TRBV5-1|TRBJ2-5
ASSEGQGETQY
>TRBV9|TRBJ2-6
ASTPEDTDLYGANVLT
>TRBV29-1|TRBJ2-3
SVEDAESGADTQY
>TRBV12-3/TRBV12-4|TRBJ2-2
ASSRGLAGGPGTGELF
>TRBV3-1|TRBJ1-4
ASRSRDREKLF
>TRBV20-1|TRBJ2-1
SAREISGLQF
>TRBV15|TRBJ1-4
ATSRDIRAGEKLF
>TRBV11-2|TRBJ1-4
ASRPGRLVATNEKLF
>TRBV12-3/TRBV12-4|TRBJ1-1
ASSLRETEAF
>TRBV11-2|TRBJ1-6
ASSIGEGLYNSPLH
>TRBV20-1|TRBJ2-4
SAYRDRTLAKNIQY
>TRBV29-1|TRBJ2-7
SVDGGGTYEQY
>TRBV20-1|TRBJ2-3
SARILAGGAGTPDTQY
>TRBV29-1|TRBJ2-1
SVEDLAGGYNEQF
>TRBV4-1|TRBJ2-7
ASSQEGLASEQY
>TRBV12-3/TRBV12-4|TRBJ2-5
ASSSPPGGTQETQY
>TRBV11-2|TRBJ2-1
ASRPVEGRRGDEQF
>TRBV7-9|TRBJ2-1
ASSPRPRGSYNEQF
>TRBV28|TRBJ2-3
ASSFGLAVGIDTQY
>TRBV5-5|TRBJ2-7
ASRTSGTDEQY
>TRBV28|TRBJ2-5
ASSVQGQETQY
>TRBV28|TRBJ2-1
ASSSVLSSYNEQF
>TRBV5-1|TRBJ2-7
ASSGVAGSYEQY
>TRBV12-3/TRBV12-4|TRBJ2-3
ASSLVGLRASRDTQY
>TRBV29-1|TRBJ2-3
SVLGQTSTDTQY
>TRBV7-9|TRBJ2-7
ASSFSGSPHEQY
>TRBV19|TRBJ1-5
ASSPDRIGNQPQH
>TRBV3-1|TRBJ1-2
ASTQEVSGNYGYT
>TRBV11-2|TRBJ2-1
ASSGGVRLANEQF
>TRBV3-1|TRBJ2-3
ASSQVGSTDTQY
>TRBV12-3/TRBV12-4|TRBJ1-2
DSSLLGGSGYT
>TRBV6-6|TRBJ2-5
ASSYSSETQY
>TRBV20-1|TRBJ1-2
SAPQGGYGYT
>TRBV24-1|TRBJ2-1
ATSDSYKLSSYNEQF
>TRBV7-7|TRBJ2-2
ASTSGGGELF
>TRBV10-3|TRBJ2-2
AIGRVETENTGELF
>TRBV7-9|TRBJ2-7
ASSLPNSGVYEQY
>TRBV6-5|TRBJ2-3
ASSYSQGADTQY
>TRBV20-1|TRBJ2-7
SASPARGSKQY
>TRBV27|TRBJ2-1
ASSFQDRFNEQF
>TRBV4-1|TRBJ2-7
ASSQEGGSYEQY
>TRBV20-1|TRBJ2-3
SATTRGTSGPTDTQY
>TRBV7-9|TRBJ2-7
ASSLSAGAPYEQY
>TRBV7-3|TRBJ1-1
ASSLSGEGITEAF
>TRBV20-1|TRBJ2-7
SAFWGEQY
>TRBV9|TRBJ2-7
ASSVTGQGAYEQY
>TRBV15|TRBJ1-5
ATSREVGNQPQH
>TRBV7-8|TRBJ1-1
ASSPIDRANTEAF
>TRBV28|TRBJ2-7
ASQVSVRLEQY
>TRBV27|TRBJ1-5
ASSKYRDQPQH
>TRBV5-6|TRBJ2-3
ASSSRTSGSGTDTQY
>TRBV20-1|TRBJ2-2
SASQLAGVNTGELF
>TRBV7-2|TRBJ2-6
ASSFRGANVLT